Shown below are 20 T cell receptor beta chains from a single sample sequenced in a study of naive and memory T cell subsets. An oligonucleotide containing a UMI was ligated to the 3' end of TCR cDNA. Four PCR rounds used nested alpha and beta constant region primers plus the SP2 primer. MiXCR was run by TCRdb on the 5' RACE reads, yielding one entry per CDR3 protein. The sample includes fewer than 40,000 distinct CDR3 sequences, roughly a sixth seen only once; the top ten take approximately 2.5%. These receptors were obtained from a female donor in good health.

The CDR3 region has the DNA TGTGCCAGCAGTTTAAACAGGTGGAATGAGCAGTTCTTC. Encoded protein: CASSLNRWNEQFF. This rearrangement joins TRBV12-3 or TRBV12-4 to TRBJ2-1, with D possibly matching TRBD1 (5 bases). This CDR3 contains 13 residues. Deletions cut 2 bases from V and 7 bases from J, with 9 bases between.

Within the sample, this clonotype is medium-sized (0.01 to 0.1%). The J gene is TRBJ2-1, the V gene TRBV27; 12 bases map to TRBD2. Germline lookup yields CDR1 MNHEY and CDR2 SMNVEV (reference sequence). With 6 bases clipped from V and 8 bases from J, the junction kept 8 bases outside the gene matches. The CDR3 extends over 15 amino acids. The CDR3 DNA is TGTGCCAGCAGAAACGGACTAGCGGGGCTGGATGAGCAGTTCTTC. It is translated as CASRNGLAGLDEQFF.

The CDR3 nucleotides read TGTGCCATCAGCAGCGACCAAGAGACCCAGTACTTC. The encoded protein is CAISSDQETQYF. The chain couples TRBV10-3 to TRBJ2-5, with no clear D. The CDR3 is 12 residues long. V dropped 6 bases and J dropped 0 bases, with 5 bases sitting between them. Germline assignment: CDR1 ENHRY and CDR2 SYGVKD.

The chain links TRBV20-1 to TRBJ2-4; 10 bases are shared with TRBD1. CDR1 and CDR2 (germline): DFQATT, SNEGSKA (reference sequence). J was trimmed by 3 bases and V by 1 base; bases with no gene match: 6. The CDR3 consists of 16 residues. In DNA, the CDR3 is TGCAGTGCTAGAGCAAGGACAGGGGGTTACAAAAACATTCAGTACTTC. Encoded protein: CSARARTGGYKNIQYF.

The chain combines TRBV12-3 or TRBV12-4 with TRBJ2-7, with 7 positions matching TRBD1. This CDR3 comprises 13 residues. With 5 bases clipped from V and 2 bases from J, the junction kept 3 bases outside the gene matches. CDR3 bases: TGTGCCAGCAGTCCCGGGACAGCCTACGAGCAGTACTTC. Translated, it gives CASSPGTAYEQYF.

This clonotype was detected many times. The rearrangement uses TRBV7-3 and TRBJ2-1, with no clear D. The CDR3 has 22 residues. V was pared by 5 bases and J by 4 bases, with 36 bases between. Germline-derived CDR1 and CDR2 are SGHTA and FQGTGA. The CDR3 loop is CASSRWTPRTLSGVPSYNEQFF. CDR3 coding DNA: TGTGCCAGCAGCCGTTGGACCCCCCGTACCCTGAGTGGTGTACCATCTTACAATGAGCAGTTCTTC.

This rearrangement joins TRBV10-2 to TRBJ2-5; D gene unclear. V was clipped by 6 bases and J by 2 bases, with 10 bases between them. CDR3 size: 13 residues. CDR1 is WSHSY and CDR2 is SAAADI in the germline V gene. CDR3 coding DNA: TGCGCCAGCAGGGCCGTCGGTCAAGAGACCCAGTACTTC. Translation gives CASRAVGQETQYF.

This clonotype was seen only a few times. The chain links TRBV3-1 to TRBJ2-5; D is ambiguous. CDR3 size: 14 residues. Germline V gene lookup returns CDR1 LGHDT and CDR2 YNNKEL (reference sequence). The V end was cut by 0 bases, the J end by 5 bases, with 10 bases between. CDR3 nucleotides: TGTGCCAGCAGCCAAGAGGGGAAGGCCGAGACCCAGTACTTC. It yields the protein CASSQEGKAETQYF.

This chain connects TRBV20-1 to TRBJ2-7; 8 bases agree with TRBD1. The CDR3 sequence is 13 residues long. V was clipped by 5 bases and J by 6 bases; unmatched bases: 9. The germline gives CDR1 DFQATT, CDR2 SNEGSKA (reference sequence). The CDR3: CSALRTGRFEQYF. The CDR3 DNA reads TGCAGTGCTCTCCGGACAGGGCGGTTCGAGCAGTACTTC.

This clonotype was observed many times. The gene calls are TRBV20-1 and TRBJ2-1, with D unresolved. Germline CDR1 and CDR2: DFQATT and SNEGSKA (reference sequence). The V end lost 0 bases, the J end lost 5 bases, and 5 bases lay between the germline ends. This CDR3 contains 12 residues. CDR3 in DNA: TGCAGTGCTAGAGACACTGACAATGAGCAGTTCTTC. Translating it yields CSARDTDNEQFF.

This clonotype was seen ten or more times. The J gene is TRBJ1-4, the V gene TRBV25-1; D unclear. The CDR3 has 16 residues. Trimming cost V 2 bases and J 0 bases, with 10 bases left between them. CDR1 is MGHDK and CDR2 is SYGVNS in the germline V gene. CDR3 nucleotide sequence: TGTGCCAGCAGTGAACGCGGGGTTGCAACTAATGAAAAACTGTTTTTT. Translation: CASSERGVATNEKLFF.

This clonotype showed up just a few times. J is TRBJ1-2 and V is TRBV6-6; TRBD1 is a possible D gene (6 bases). This CDR3 contains 16 residues. V dropped 0 bases and J dropped 2 bases, with 13 bases sitting between them. Germline loops: CDR1 MNHNY, CDR2 SVGAGI (reference sequence). The CDR3 loop is CASSYSVRGRNYGYTF. The CDR3 bases are TGTGCCAGCAGTTACTCGGTCAGGGGCCGGAACTATGGCTACACCTTC.

The chain combines TRBV7-9 with TRBJ2-1; D is perhaps TRBD1 or TRBD2 (5 bases each). Trimming took 5 bases from V and 0 from J, leaving 14 bases between them. The CDR3 totals 16 residues. From germline, CDR1 is SEHNR and CDR2 FQNEAQ (reference sequence). CDR3 nucleotide sequence: TGTGCCAGCAGCCAAGGCCCAGGGAGCTCCTACAATGAGCAGTTCTTC. Amino acid sequence: CASSQGPGSSYNEQFF.

In its sample, this clonotype was seen a few times. V is TRBV5-5 and J is TRBJ2-3; D possibly corresponds to TRBD2 (5 bases). This CDR3 has 14 residues. Germline V lookup: CDR1 SGHKS, CDR2 YYEKEE (reference sequence). V was shortened by 2 bases and J by 2 bases, with 9 bases between the two germline ends. The CDR3 DNA follows: TGTGCCAGCAGCTTACTCCGGGACACAGATACGCAGTATTTT. This translates into CASSLLRDTDTQYF. The variable domain in full, with the rest retrieved from reference TRBV5-5 and TRBJ2-3, is DAGVTQSPTHLIKTRGQQVTLRCSPISGHKSVSWYQQVLGQGPQFIFQYYEKEERGRGNFPDRFSARQFPNYSSELNVNALLLGDSALYLCASSLLRDTDTQYFGPGTRLTVL.

This clonotype came up many times. The chain recombines TRBV20-1 with TRBJ2-7; D gene ambiguous. The CDR3 extends over 13 amino acids. Germline V CDR1 and CDR2: DFQATT, SNEGSKA (reference sequence). Trimming cost V 2 bases and J 1 base, with 9 bases left between them. The CDR3 sequence is CSARSRSSYEQYF. The CDR3 DNA reads TGCAGTGCTAGATCCCGATCATCCTACGAGCAGTACTTC.

This clonotype is categorized as medium-sized (0.01 to 0.1%). The CDR3 sequence is CASSPDRAGNTIYF. For the CDR3, the DNA is TGTGCCAGCTCACCCGACAGGGCTGGAAACACCATATATTTT. The chain recombines TRBV18 with TRBJ1-3, with 7 bases fitting TRBD1. V trimming: 3 bases; J trimming: 2 bases; junction bases outside the gene matches: 1. This CDR3 is built from 14 residues. The germline V gene has CDR1 KGHSH and CDR2 LQKENI. Together with reference TRBV18 and TRBJ1-3, the CDR3 gives the full variable domain: NAGVMQNPRHLVRRRGQEARLRCSPMKGHSHVYWYRQLPEEGLKFMVYLQKENIIDESGMPKERFSAEFPKEGPSILRIQQVVRGDSAAYFCASSPDRAGNTIYFGEGSWLTVV.

This clonotype was counted ten times or more. The J gene is TRBJ1-2, the V gene TRBV12-3 or TRBV12-4; D is possibly TRBD1 (5 bases). With 5 bases removed from V and 3 bases from J, the gap between germline ends came to 10 bases. The CDR3 has 13 residues. The CDR3: CASSRQRDYGYTF. CDR3 coding DNA: TGTGCCAGCAGTAGACAGCGGGACTATGGCTACACCTTC.

This clonotype was observed at least ten times. The genes are TRBV29-1 and TRBJ2-5; 8 bases line up with TRBD2. The CDR3 sequence is 14 residues long. Germline lookup yields CDR1 SQVTM and CDR2 ANQGSEA. The J segment lost 2 bases and the V segment lost 5 bases, leaving 7 bases of the junction unmatched. The CDR3 region is CSVRRGGGQETQYF. CDR3 DNA sequence: TGCAGCGTTCGTCGGGGGGGGGGACAAGAGACCCAGTACTTC.

The gene calls are TRBV6-5 and TRBJ2-3, with 9 bases matching TRBD2. CDR1 is MNHEY and CDR2 is SVGAGI in the germline V gene. The junction had 4 bases not matched to a gene; V was cut back by 0 bases and J by 0 bases. This CDR3 spans 17 amino acids. The DNA of the CDR3 is TGTGCCAGCAGTTACTCCCCAGCGGGGGGAAGCACAGATACGCAGTATTTT. Protein: CASSYSPAGGSTDTQYF.

The chain combines TRBV7-2 with TRBJ1-5; D is uncertain. Germline CDR1 SGHTA, CDR2 FQGNSA. The length of the CDR3 is 13 residues. V lost 2 bases and J 2 bases, leaving 4 bases between the germline ends. CDR3 sequence reads: CASSLQGNQPQHF. DNA of the CDR3: TGTGCCAGCAGCTTACAGGGCAATCAGCCCCAGCATTTT.